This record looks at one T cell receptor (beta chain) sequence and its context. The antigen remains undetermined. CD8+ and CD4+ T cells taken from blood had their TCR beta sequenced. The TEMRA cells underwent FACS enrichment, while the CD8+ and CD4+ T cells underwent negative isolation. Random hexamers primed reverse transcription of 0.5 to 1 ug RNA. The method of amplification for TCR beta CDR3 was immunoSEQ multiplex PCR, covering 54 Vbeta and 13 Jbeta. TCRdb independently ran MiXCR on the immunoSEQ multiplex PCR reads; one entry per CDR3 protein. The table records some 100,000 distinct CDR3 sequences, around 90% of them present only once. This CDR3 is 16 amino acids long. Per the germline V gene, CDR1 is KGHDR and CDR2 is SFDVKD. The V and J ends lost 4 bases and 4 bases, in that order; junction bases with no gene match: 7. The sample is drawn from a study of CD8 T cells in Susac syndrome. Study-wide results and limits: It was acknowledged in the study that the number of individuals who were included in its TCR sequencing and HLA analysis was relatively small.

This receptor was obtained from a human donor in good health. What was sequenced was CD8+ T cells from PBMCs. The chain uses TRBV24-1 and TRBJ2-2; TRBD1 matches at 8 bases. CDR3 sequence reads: CATSDAGGGFTGELFF. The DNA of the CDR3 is TGTGCCACCAGTGACGCAGGGGGCGGTTTCACCGGGGAGCTGTTTTTT.